Below, 9 T cell receptor beta chains from the same sample are listed, as sequenced in a study of spatial heterogeneity in lung cancer. TCRdb used MiXCR to reprocess the 5' RACE reads, holding one entry per CDR3 protein. Here the sample spans fewer than 100,000 distinct CDR3 sequences, roughly a fifth being singletons. Stated time point: blood at routine non-recurrence follow-up after resection. Sequencing used PBMCs, obtained at follow-up. Receptor source: a male donor with early-stage non-small cell lung cancer.

The sample holds many counts of this clonotype. DNA for the CDR3: TGTGCCAGCAGTTACGGACAGGAAGGGGAGCCCCAGCATTTT. Translated, it gives CASSYGQEGEPQHF. The chain has TRBV6-5 and TRBJ1-5; 7 bases match TRBD1. This CDR3 is built from 14 residues. Per germline, CDR1 MNHEY and CDR2 SVGAGI. The V and J ends lost 2 bases and 8 bases, in that order; junction bases with no gene match: 6.

This chain joins TRBV6-2 or TRBV6-3 and TRBJ2-7; tentative D call: TRBD2 (6 bases). With 6 bases removed from V and 2 bases from J, the gap between germline ends came to 11 bases. CDR1 is MNHEY, CDR2 SVGEGT, per germline. The CDR3 consists of 13 residues. This CDR3 is CASRAGTAYEQYV. In DNA, the CDR3 is TGTGCCAGCAGGGCCGGGACTGCCTACGAGCAGTACGTC.

This clonotype turned up a few times. The chain combines TRBV10-3 with TRBJ2-7; unclear D gene. This CDR3 spans 16 amino acids. Germline CDR1 is ENHRY and CDR2 is SYGVKD. V gave up 1 base and J gave up 5 bases, with 18 bases separating them. This chain's CDR3 is CAISEWAETLLHEQYV. The CDR3 DNA sequence: TGTGCCATCAGTGAGTGGGCAGAAACCCTACTCCACGAGCAGTACGTC.

The V gene is TRBV28, the J gene TRBJ2-5, with no clear D. Germline CDR1 is MDHEN and CDR2 is SYDVKM. The CDR3 spans 13 residues. V was trimmed by 6 bases and J by 5 bases, leaving 13 bases between them. CDR3 bases: TGTGCCAGCAGAGTAGGGCAGGTCGAGACCCAGTACTTC. Residues: CASRVGQVETQYF.

There are a few counts of this clonotype. V is TRBV14 and J is TRBJ2-2; unclear D gene. Deletions cut 3 bases from V and 6 bases from J, with 5 bases between. The CDR3 runs to 12 residues. Looked up from germline, CDR1 is SGHDN and CDR2 is FVKESK. CDR3 sequence (DNA): TGTGCCAGCAGCCATTTACCCGGGGAGCTGTTTTTT. It codes for CASSHLPGELFF.

This clonotype has a handful of counts. V is TRBV10-3 and J is TRBJ1-4; 9 nucleotides align to TRBD1. The CDR3 is 14 residues long. Trimming at V came to 10 bases and at J to 7 bases, leaving 10 bases not matched to a gene. Per the germline V gene, CDR1 is ENHRY and CDR2 is SYGVKD. CDR3: CATGTGLAFEKLFF. The CDR3 DNA sequence: TGTGCCACAGGGACAGGGTTGGCATTTGAAAAACTGTTTTTT.

V is TRBV12-3 or TRBV12-4 and J is TRBJ1-1; possibly TRBD1 for D (6 bases). V lost 7 bases and J 10 bases, leaving 22 bases between the germline ends. The length of the CDR3 is 14 residues. The CDR3 DNA reads as TGTGCCAGCACCTTCCGACTCCCCAGGGGTGCAGCTTTCTTT. Amino acid sequence: CASTFRLPRGAAFF.

DNA of the CDR3: TGCGCCAGCAGCCAAGATATTATGAGGGTAAAGGGAGATGAAAAACTGTTTTTT. It yields the protein CASSQDIMRVKGDEKLFF. V and J are TRBV4-1 and TRBJ1-4; D remains unclear. Trimming removed 0 bases at V and 6 bases at J, with 20 bases between. CDR1 is MGHRA, CDR2 YSYEKL, per germline. The CDR3 runs 18 residues.

This clonotype was recorded a few times. The chain is built from TRBV19 and TRBJ2-2, with TRBD1 matching over 7 bases. J gave up 4 bases and V 6 bases, and 8 bases lay outside the gene matches. CDR1 and CDR2 from the germline V gene are LNHDA and SQIVND (reference sequence). The CDR3 has 15 residues. CDR3 protein: CASRPQGSGTGELFF. CDR3 nucleotide sequence: TGTGCCAGTAGGCCACAGGGGTCCGGCACCGGGGAGCTGTTTTTT.